This record covers a single T cell receptor beta chain. This CDR3 contains 14 residues. These data are taken from a study of T cells expressing NK-cell markers. TCRdb re-called the 5' RACE reads; every CDR3 protein appears as one record, without DNA. Found here are about 380,000 distinct CDR3 sequences; the top ten clones hold 5.2%. Sequenced input: blood T cells: a sorted CD56 or NKG2C T cell subset, CD4+ or CD8+ T cells, or bulk PBMC T cells (not recorded which). This chain uses TRBV12-3 or TRBV12-4 with TRBJ2-7; TCRdb's D call of TRBD1 is untestable without DNA. This receptor was taken from a man aged 18-70 years in good health. The CDR3 is CASRRSGRSYEQYF.